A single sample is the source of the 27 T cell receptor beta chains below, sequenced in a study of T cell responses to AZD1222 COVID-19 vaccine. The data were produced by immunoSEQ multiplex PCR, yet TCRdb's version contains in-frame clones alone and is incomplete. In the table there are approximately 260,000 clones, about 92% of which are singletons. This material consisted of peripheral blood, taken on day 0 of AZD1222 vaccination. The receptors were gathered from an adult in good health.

CDR3 coding DNA: TGTGCCAGCATACGGGGGGCACTCTACGAGCAGTACTTC. Protein: CASIRGALYEQYF. The chain links TRBV6-5 to TRBJ2-7; D might be TRBD2 (7 bases). CDR3 length: 13 residues. Trimming stripped 7 bases from V and 3 bases from J, with 13 bases between. Germline CDR1 MNHEY, CDR2 SVGAGI.

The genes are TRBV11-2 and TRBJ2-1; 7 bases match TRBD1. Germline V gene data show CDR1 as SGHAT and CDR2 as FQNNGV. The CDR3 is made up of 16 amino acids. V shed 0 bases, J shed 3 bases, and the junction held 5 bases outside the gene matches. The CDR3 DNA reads TGTGCCAGCAGCTTAGAACGGACAGGAAACTACAATGAGCAGTTCTTC. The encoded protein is CASSLERTGNYNEQFF.

The DNA for the CDR3 is TGCGCCAGCAGCTTGTCAGGGTCAGGGTCTGGAAACACCATATATTTT. Translated, it gives CASSLSGSGSGNTIYF. The chain employs TRBV5-1 and TRBJ1-3; possibly TRBD1 for D (5 bases). V lost 1 base and J lost 1, with 12 bases in between. The CDR3 contains 16 residues. Germline V gene data show CDR1 as SGHRS and CDR2 as YFSETQ.

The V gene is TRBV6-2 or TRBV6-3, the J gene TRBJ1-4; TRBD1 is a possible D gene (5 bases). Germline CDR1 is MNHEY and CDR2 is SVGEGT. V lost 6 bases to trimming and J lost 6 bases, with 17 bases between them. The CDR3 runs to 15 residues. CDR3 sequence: CASSSFRDFDEKLFF. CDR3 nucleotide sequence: TGTGCCAGCAGCTCCTTCAGGGATTTCGATGAAAAACTGTTTTTT.

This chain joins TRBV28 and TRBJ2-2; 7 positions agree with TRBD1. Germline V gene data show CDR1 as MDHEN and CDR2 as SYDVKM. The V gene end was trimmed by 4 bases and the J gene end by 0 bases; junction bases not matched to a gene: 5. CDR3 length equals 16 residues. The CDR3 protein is CASSYDRVANTGELFF. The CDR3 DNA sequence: TGTGCCAGCAGTTATGACAGGGTTGCGAACACCGGGGAGCTGTTTTTT.

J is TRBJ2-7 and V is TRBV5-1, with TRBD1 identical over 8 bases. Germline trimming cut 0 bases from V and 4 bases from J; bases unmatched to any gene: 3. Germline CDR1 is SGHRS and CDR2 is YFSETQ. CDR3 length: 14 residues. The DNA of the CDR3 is TGCGCCAGCAGCTTGGTACAGGGGGGATACGAGCAGTACTTC. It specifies CASSLVQGGYEQYF.

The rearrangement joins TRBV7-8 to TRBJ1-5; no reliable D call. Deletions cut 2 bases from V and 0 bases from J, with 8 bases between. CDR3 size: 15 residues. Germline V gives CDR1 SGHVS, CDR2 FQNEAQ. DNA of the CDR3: TGTGCCAGCAGCTTATTGGGCCATAGCAATCAGCCCCAGCATTTT. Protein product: CASSLLGHSNQPQHF. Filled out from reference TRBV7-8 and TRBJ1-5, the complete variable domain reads GAGVSQSPRYKVAKRGQDVALRCDPISGHVSLFWYQQALGQGPEFLTYFQNEAQLDKSGLPSDRFFAERPEGSVSTLKIQRTQQEDSAVYLCASSLLGHSNQPQHFGDGTRLSIL.

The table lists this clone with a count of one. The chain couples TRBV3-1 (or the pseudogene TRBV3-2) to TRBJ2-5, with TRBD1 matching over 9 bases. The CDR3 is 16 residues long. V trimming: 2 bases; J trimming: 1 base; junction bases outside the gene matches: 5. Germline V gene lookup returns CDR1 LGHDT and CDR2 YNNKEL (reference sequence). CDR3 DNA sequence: TGTGCCAGCAGCCAACATGGACAGGGGACCCAAGAGACCCAGTACTTC. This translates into CASSQHGQGTQETQYF.

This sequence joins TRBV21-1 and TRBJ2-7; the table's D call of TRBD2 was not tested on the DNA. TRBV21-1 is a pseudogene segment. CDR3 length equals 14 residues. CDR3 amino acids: CASSKGLQSYEQYF. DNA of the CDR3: TGTGCCAGCAGCAAGGGACTCCAATCCTACGAGCAGTACTTC.

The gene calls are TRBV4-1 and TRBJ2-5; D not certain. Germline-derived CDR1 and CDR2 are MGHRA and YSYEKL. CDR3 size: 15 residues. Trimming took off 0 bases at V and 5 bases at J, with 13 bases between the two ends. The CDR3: CASSQERAGRETQYF. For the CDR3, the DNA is TGCGCCAGCAGCCAAGAAAGGGCAGGCCGGGAGACCCAGTACTTC.

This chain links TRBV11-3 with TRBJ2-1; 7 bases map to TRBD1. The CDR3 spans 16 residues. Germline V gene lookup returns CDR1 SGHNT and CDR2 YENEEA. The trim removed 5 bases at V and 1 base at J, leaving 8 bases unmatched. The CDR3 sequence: CASSQGVRVSYNEQFF. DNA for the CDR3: TGTGCCAGCAGCCAGGGGGTGAGGGTATCCTACAATGAGCAGTTCTTC.

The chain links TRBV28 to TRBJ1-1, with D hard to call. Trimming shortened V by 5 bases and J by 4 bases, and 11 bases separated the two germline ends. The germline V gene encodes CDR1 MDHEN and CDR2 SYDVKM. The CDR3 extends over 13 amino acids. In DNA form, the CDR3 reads TGTGCCAGCAGTACCCTGCAAGGCACTGAAGCTTTCTTT. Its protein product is CASSTLQGTEAFF.

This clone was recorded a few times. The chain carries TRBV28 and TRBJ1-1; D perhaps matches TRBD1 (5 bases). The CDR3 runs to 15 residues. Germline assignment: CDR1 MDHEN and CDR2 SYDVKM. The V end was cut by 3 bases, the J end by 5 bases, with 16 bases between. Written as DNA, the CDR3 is TGTGCCAGCAGTTTGCCAGGGACCTTGGGAACTGAAGCTTTCTTT. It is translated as CASSLPGTLGTEAFF.

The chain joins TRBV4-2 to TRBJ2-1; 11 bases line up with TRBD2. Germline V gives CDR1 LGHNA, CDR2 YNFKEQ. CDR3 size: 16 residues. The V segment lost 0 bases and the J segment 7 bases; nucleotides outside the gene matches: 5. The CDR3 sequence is CASSQEASGGNNEQFF. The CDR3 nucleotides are TGTGCCAGCAGCCAAGAGGCTAGCGGGGGGAATAATGAGCAGTTCTTC.

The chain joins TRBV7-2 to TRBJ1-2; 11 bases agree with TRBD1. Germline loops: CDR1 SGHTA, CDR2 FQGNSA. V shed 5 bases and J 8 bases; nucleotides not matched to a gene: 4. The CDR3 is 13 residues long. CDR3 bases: TGTGCCAGCAGCCCGGACAGGGGGCAGGGCTACACCTTC. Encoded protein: CASSPDRGQGYTF.

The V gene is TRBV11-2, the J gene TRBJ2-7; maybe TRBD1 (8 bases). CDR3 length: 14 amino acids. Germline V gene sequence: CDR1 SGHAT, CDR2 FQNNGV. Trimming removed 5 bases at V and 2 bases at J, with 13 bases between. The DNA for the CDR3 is TGTGCCAGCAGCCCACAGGGGGGGGCCTACGAGCAGTACTTC. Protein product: CASSPQGGAYEQYF.

CDR3 bases: TGCGCCAGCAGCCACGGACTAGCGGGATACCAAGAGACCCAGTACTTC. Translating gives CASSHGLAGYQETQYF. This chain uses TRBV5-1 with TRBJ2-5; 12 positions agree with TRBD2. With V trimmed by 4 bases and J by 0 bases, 4 bases remained unmatched. This CDR3 has 16 residues. Germline V gene data show CDR1 as SGHRS and CDR2 as YFSETQ. The whole variable domain, filled in from reference TRBV5-1 and TRBJ2-5, reads KAGVTQTPRYLIKTRGQQVTLSCSPISGHRSVSWYQQTPGQGLQFLFEYFSETQRNKGNFPGRFSGRQFSNSRSEMNVSTLELGDSALYLCASSHGLAGYQETQYFGPGTRLLVL.

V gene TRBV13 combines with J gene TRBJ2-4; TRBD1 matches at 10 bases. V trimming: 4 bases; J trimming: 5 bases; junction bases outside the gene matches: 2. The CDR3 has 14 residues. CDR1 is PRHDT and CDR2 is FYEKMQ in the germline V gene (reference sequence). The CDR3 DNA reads TGTGCCAGCAGCTCGGACAGGGGGGAAAACATTCAGTACTTC. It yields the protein CASSSDRGENIQYF.

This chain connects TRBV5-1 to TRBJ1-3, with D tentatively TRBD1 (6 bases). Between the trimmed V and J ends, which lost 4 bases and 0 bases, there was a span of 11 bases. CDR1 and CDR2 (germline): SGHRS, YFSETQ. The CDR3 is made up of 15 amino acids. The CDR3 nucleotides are TGCGCCAGCAGCGCGGGACAAAGCTCTGGAAACACCATATATTTT. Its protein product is CASSAGQSSGNTIYF.

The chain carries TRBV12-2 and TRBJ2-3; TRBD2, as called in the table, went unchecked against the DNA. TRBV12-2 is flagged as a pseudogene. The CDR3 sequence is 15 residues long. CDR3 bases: TGTGCAAGTCGCTTAGCGGGAGCTCTGGCAGATACGCAGTATTTT. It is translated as CASRLAGALADTQYF.

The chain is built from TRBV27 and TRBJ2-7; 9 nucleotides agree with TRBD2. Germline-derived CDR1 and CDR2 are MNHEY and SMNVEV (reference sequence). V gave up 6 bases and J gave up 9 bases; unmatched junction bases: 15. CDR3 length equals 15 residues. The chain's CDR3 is CASRRLAGSSDGQYF. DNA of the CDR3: TGTGCCAGCAGGCGGCTAGCGGGATCTTCCGATGGGCAGTACTTC.

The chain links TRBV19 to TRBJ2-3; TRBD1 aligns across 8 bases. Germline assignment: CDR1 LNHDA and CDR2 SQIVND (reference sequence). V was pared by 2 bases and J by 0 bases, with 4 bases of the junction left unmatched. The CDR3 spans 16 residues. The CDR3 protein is CASSIRTGLSTDTQYF. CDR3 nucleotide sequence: TGTGCCAGTAGTATAAGGACAGGGCTTAGCACAGATACGCAGTATTTT.

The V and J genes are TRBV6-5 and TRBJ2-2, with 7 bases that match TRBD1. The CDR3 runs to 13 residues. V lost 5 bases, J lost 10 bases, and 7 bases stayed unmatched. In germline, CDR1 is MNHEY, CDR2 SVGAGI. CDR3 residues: CASSPRQGKELFF. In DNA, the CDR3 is TGTGCCAGCAGTCCCCGACAGGGAAAGGAGCTGTTTTTT.

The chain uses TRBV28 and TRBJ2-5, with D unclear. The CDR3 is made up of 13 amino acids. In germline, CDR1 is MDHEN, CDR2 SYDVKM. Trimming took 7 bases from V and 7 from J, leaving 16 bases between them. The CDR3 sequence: CASNPDTGGTQYF. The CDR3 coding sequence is TGTGCCAGCAATCCCGACACCGGTGGGACCCAGTACTTC.

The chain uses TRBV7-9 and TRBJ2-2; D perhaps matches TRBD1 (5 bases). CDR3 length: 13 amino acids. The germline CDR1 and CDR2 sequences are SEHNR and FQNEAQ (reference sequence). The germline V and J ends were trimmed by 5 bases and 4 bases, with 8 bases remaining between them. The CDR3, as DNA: TGTGCCAGCAGCCCGCAGGGCACCGGGGAGCTGTTTTTT. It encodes CASSPQGTGELFF.

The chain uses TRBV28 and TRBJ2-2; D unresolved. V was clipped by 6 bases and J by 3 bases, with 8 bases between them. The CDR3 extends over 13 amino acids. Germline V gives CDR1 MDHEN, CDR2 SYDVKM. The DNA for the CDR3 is TGTGCCAGCAGCCTCCCAGACACCGGGGAGCTGTTTTTT. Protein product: CASSLPDTGELFF. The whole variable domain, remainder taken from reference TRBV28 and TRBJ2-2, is DVKVTQSSRYLVKRTGEKVFLECVQDMDHENMFWYRQDPGLGLRLIYFSYDVKMKEKGDIPEGYSVSREKKERFSLILESASTNQTSMYLCASSLPDTGELFFGEGSRLTVL.

Written as DNA, the CDR3 is TGTGCCAGCAGCCAAGACGGTTTTGGGGGGAGCACAGATACGCAGTATTTT. It yields the protein CASSQDGFGGSTDTQYF. The V call is TRBV3-1 (or the pseudogene TRBV3-2), the J call TRBJ2-3; D is possibly TRBD2 (6 bases). CDR1 LGHDT and CDR2 YNNKEL come from the germline V gene (reference sequence). The ends were cut back, 0 bases at V and 0 bases at J, with 13 bases in the middle. The CDR3 covers 17 residues.